One TCR beta chain is described in this entry. Its specificity is unknown. CDR1 SGHVS and CDR2 FNYEAQ come from the germline V gene. Deletions cut 0 bases from V and 1 base from J, with 12 bases between. The CDR3 contains 17 residues. Using immunoSEQ multiplex PCR, the repertoire was profiled, and TCRdb retains in-frame clones only, with some absent. Of roughly 75,000 clones detected, 90% appear once; the ten largest clones hold 3% to 4%. Healthy donors had no documented immune events, such as infections, while sampled. The sample is drawn from a study of identifying expanded T cells in peripheral blood. Study-wide findings and caveats: Differentially abundant clones: around 1.2 between replicates, 15 to 17 at around 2 weeks, less than 25 at four. Roughly two-week clone count variance significantly increased as total template count grew.

J is TRBJ2-2 and V is TRBV7-6, with a weak D call TRBD2 (6 bases). Sequenced sample: blood. This receptor was identified in a person aged 18 to 75 in good health. As DNA, the CDR3 is TGTGCCAGCAGCTTAGCGGGTGGTAGCGGGAACACCGGGGAGCTGTTTTTT. This translates into CASSLAGGSGNTGELFF.